A single sample is the source of the 23 T cell receptor beta chains below, sequenced in a study of T cell responses to AZD1222 COVID-19 vaccine. Method: immunoSEQ multiplex PCR; TCRdb's copy keeps in-frame clones and lacks some. The sample has 120,000 to 150,000 clones, under 95% seen once; the top ten hold 2.8%. The sample here was peripheral blood, taken on day 0 of MenACWY control vaccination. The receptors derive from an adult in good health.

V is TRBV9 and J is TRBJ1-6, with no clear D. Germline V gene lookup returns CDR1 SGDLS and CDR2 YYNGEE. The V end lost 0 bases, the J end lost 0 bases, and 10 bases lay between the germline ends. The CDR3 loop spans 17 amino acids. Here the CDR3 DNA reads TGTGCCAGCAGCGTAGGAGATCCAGCCTCCTATAATTCACCCCTCCACTTT. Its translation: CASSVGDPASYNSPLHF.

The rearrangement uses TRBV28 and TRBJ2-7; TRBD2 matches at 10 bases. V was pared by 2 bases and J by 0 bases, with 7 bases of the junction left unmatched. The germline V gene encodes CDR1 MDHEN and CDR2 SYDVKM. The CDR3 runs to 17 residues. CDR3 nucleotide sequence: TGTGCCAGCAGTTTAGGACTAGCGGCCCCAAGCTCCTACGAGCAGTACTTC. Protein sequence: CASSLGLAAPSSYEQYF.

The chain is built from TRBV28 and TRBJ2-3; 7 bases map to TRBD2. CDR1 and CDR2 from the germline V gene are MDHEN and SYDVKM. The CDR3 is 14 amino acids. Germline trimming cut 3 bases from V and 5 bases from J; bases unmatched to any gene: 5. The CDR3 DNA sequence: TGTGCCAGCAGTTTGGGAGGGGAGGAAGATACGCAGTATTTT. Encoded protein: CASSLGGEEDTQYF.

The genes are TRBV3-1 (or the pseudogene TRBV3-2) and TRBJ1-1, with D perhaps TRBD1 (6 bases). There are 14 residues in the CDR3. V was clipped by 1 base and J by 1 base, with 7 bases between them. Germline V gene lookup returns CDR1 LGHDT and CDR2 YNNKEL (reference sequence). Written as DNA, the CDR3 is TGTGCCAGCAGCCAAGTGGGACAGAACACTGAAGCTTTCTTT. Protein product: CASSQVGQNTEAFF.

V usage is TRBV29-1 and J usage is TRBJ1-2; tentative D call: TRBD1 (5 bases). Germline-derived CDR1 and CDR2 are SQVTM and ANQGSEA. The CDR3 extends over 13 amino acids. V was clipped by 4 bases and J by 6 bases, with 15 bases between them. In DNA, the CDR3 is TGCAGCGTTGCCTACCGGGGGGGTAATGGCTACACCTTC. This gives the protein CSVAYRGGNGYTF.

The V call is TRBV30, the J call TRBJ1-5; D possibly corresponds to TRBD1 (6 bases). V shed 4 bases and J shed 2 bases, with 9 bases lying between them. The CDR3 contains 13 residues. Per the germline V gene, CDR1 is GTSNPN and CDR2 is SVGIG (reference sequence). The CDR3 loop is CAWNYRGNQPQHF. CDR3 sequence (DNA): TGTGCCTGGAATTACAGGGGCAATCAGCCCCAGCATTTT.

V usage is TRBV3-1 (or the pseudogene TRBV3-2) and J usage is TRBJ2-4; D might be TRBD1 (5 bases). Germline V gene sequence: CDR1 LGHDT, CDR2 YNNKEL (reference sequence). V shed 1 base and J shed 6 bases, with 7 bases lying between them. CDR3 length: 13 amino acids. CDR3 DNA sequence: TGTGCCAGCAGCCAAGGGGGCCTAAACATTCAGTACTTC. Encoded protein: CASSQGGLNIQYF.

This chain connects TRBV29-1 to TRBJ1-2; D unresolved. This CDR3 is built from 10 residues. V was cut by 8 bases and J by 7 bases, with 11 bases left in between. Per the germline V gene, CDR1 is SQVTM and CDR2 is ANQGSEA. This CDR3 is CSTRTTGYTF. The CDR3 DNA reads as TGCAGCACACGGACGACTGGCTACACCTTC.

The chain combines TRBV18 with TRBJ1-2, with D hard to call. The CDR3 is 13 amino acids. Trimming left V 3 bases short and J 4 bases short, with 9 bases between. CDR1 and CDR2 from the germline V gene are KGHSH and LQKENI. In DNA, the CDR3 is TGTGCCAGCTCACCCGGGGAGCGCTATGGCTACACCTTC. It encodes CASSPGERYGYTF.

The V and J genes are TRBV7-2 and TRBJ2-3; D is perhaps TRBD1 (5 bases). V lost 0 bases to trimming and J lost 2 bases, with 15 bases between them. The CDR3 sequence is 17 residues long. CDR1 and CDR2 from the germline V gene are SGHTA and FQGNSA. The CDR3, as DNA: TGTGCCAGCAGCTTAGCGAAAAAGGCAGGGTTCACAGATACGCAGTATTTT. Translating gives CASSLAKKAGFTDTQYF.

V gene TRBV28 combines with J gene TRBJ1-2; D remains unclear. CDR3 size: 14 residues. V was cut by 5 bases and J by 7 bases, with 17 bases left in between. Germline CDR1 and CDR2: MDHEN and SYDVKM. The chain's CDR3 is CASSPPGGQRGYTF. In DNA form, the CDR3 reads TGTGCCAGCAGTCCCCCCGGAGGGCAGCGTGGCTACACCTTC.

The genes are TRBV27 and TRBJ1-1, with D possibly matching TRBD1 (6 bases). The CDR3 covers 15 residues. V lost 4 bases and J 5 bases, leaving 17 bases between the germline ends. Germline CDR1 and CDR2: MNHEY and SMNVEV (reference sequence). The CDR3 region is CASSSLGGSSTEAFF. The CDR3 region has the DNA TGTGCCAGCAGTTCCCTGGGGGGCTCGAGTACTGAAGCTTTCTTT.

This clone was detected once. The chain recombines TRBV28 with TRBJ1-6, with D tentatively TRBD1 (5 bases). Germline V gene sequence: CDR1 MDHEN, CDR2 SYDVKM. The CDR3 loop spans 11 amino acids. With 8 bases removed from V and 8 bases from J, the gap between germline ends came to 7 bases. As DNA, the CDR3 is TGTGCCAGCGGAGGGGATTCACCCCTCCACTTT. It codes for CASGGDSPLHF.

The genes are TRBV27 and TRBJ1-2; tentative D call: TRBD1 (6 bases). Trimming shortened V by 4 bases and J by 5 bases, and 14 bases separated the two germline ends. Germline CDR1 and CDR2: MNHEY and SMNVEV (reference sequence). This CDR3 comprises 14 residues. This CDR3 is CASSSDRRIYGYTF. As DNA, the CDR3 is TGTGCCAGCAGTTCAGACAGGCGGATATATGGCTACACCTTC.

The CDR3 sequence is CASSLGTGQGGTEAFF. The CDR3 coding sequence is TGTGCCAGCAGTTTAGGGACAGGTCAAGGGGGCACTGAAGCTTTCTTT. This chain connects TRBV27 to TRBJ1-1, with 8 bases identical to TRBD1. V lost 2 bases to trimming and J lost 4 bases; unmatched junction nucleotides: 9. The CDR3 contains 16 residues. Germline V gene sequence: CDR1 MNHEY, CDR2 SMNVEV (reference sequence).

The CDR3 spells CASSPEGRLYEQYF. Here the CDR3 DNA reads TGTGCCAGCTCACCAGAAGGACGGCTCTACGAGCAGTACTTC. The chain employs TRBV18 and TRBJ2-7; the D is unclear. V lost 2 bases to trimming and J lost 3 bases, with 11 bases between them. Germline V lookup: CDR1 KGHSH, CDR2 LQKENI. The CDR3 has 14 amino acids.

The genes are TRBV10-3 and TRBJ1-2, with 8 bases aligning to TRBD1. The length of the CDR3 is 15 residues. From germline, CDR1 is ENHRY and CDR2 SYGVKD. The trim removed 6 bases at V and 2 bases at J, leaving 8 bases unmatched. In DNA, the CDR3 is TGTGCCATCAGCGCTAGGACAGGGAAAAACTATGGCTACACCTTC. Translation: CAISARTGKNYGYTF.

This chain joins TRBV19 and TRBJ1-1, with D perhaps matching TRBD1 (6 bases). The CDR3 is 14 residues long. The V end was cut by 1 base, the J end by 1 base, with 7 bases between. Germline loops: CDR1 LNHDA, CDR2 SQIVND (reference sequence). The CDR3, as DNA: TGTGCCAGTAGTATAGTGACAGGGAACACTGAAGCTTTCTTT. Its protein is CASSIVTGNTEAFF.

V is TRBV19 and J is TRBJ1-1; D is undetermined. The CDR3 extends over 14 amino acids. Germline assignment: CDR1 LNHDA and CDR2 SQIVND (reference sequence). The germline V and J ends were trimmed by 3 bases and 1 base, with 9 bases remaining between them. This chain's CDR3 is CASSIAARNTEAFF. The CDR3 DNA reads as TGTGCCAGTAGTATTGCTGCTCGGAACACTGAAGCTTTCTTT.

This chain connects TRBV6-5 to TRBJ1-1, with D uncertain. V lost 6 bases and J lost 1, with 9 bases in between. Germline V gene sequence: CDR1 MNHEY, CDR2 SVGAGI. This CDR3 comprises 13 residues. CDR3 sequence (DNA): TGTGCCAGCAGAGGACGGGCGAACACTGAAGCTTTCTTT. This translates into CASRGRANTEAFF.

This sequence joins TRBV21-1 and TRBJ2-7. TRBV21-1 is listed as a pseudogene. This CDR3 region has 14 residues. Written as DNA, the CDR3 is TGTGCCAGCAGACGACCATACCAGATCTACGAGCAGTACTTC. Translating it yields CASRRPYQIYEQYF.

The chain is built from TRBV6-4 and TRBJ2-5; tentatively, D is TRBD1 (6 bases). This CDR3 region has 16 residues. Trimming cost V 0 bases and J 5 bases, with 16 bases left between them. The germline CDR1 and CDR2 sequences are MRHNA and SNTAGT. The CDR3 sequence is CASSDSFTGRWETQYF. The CDR3 DNA reads as TGTGCCAGCAGTGACTCTTTTACAGGGCGGTGGGAGACCCAGTACTTC.

In its sample, this clone was seen once. This chain connects TRBV5-6 to TRBJ2-7, with D unresolved. The germline gives CDR1 SGHDT, CDR2 YYEEEE. This CDR3 contains 15 residues. V lost 3 bases, J lost 7 bases, and 20 bases lay in between. The CDR3 DNA follows: TGTGCCAGCAGCTACCGGCTAGTGGCTTCTGTTGAGCAGTACTTC. It translates to CASSYRLVASVEQYF. The full variable domain, with the rest looked up from reference TRBV5-6 and TRBJ2-7, is DAGVTQSPTHLIKTRGQQVTLRCSPKSGHDTVSWYQQALGQGPQFIFQYYEEEERQRGNFPDRFSGHQFPNYSSELNVNALLLGDSALYLCASSYRLVASVEQYFGPGTRLTVT.